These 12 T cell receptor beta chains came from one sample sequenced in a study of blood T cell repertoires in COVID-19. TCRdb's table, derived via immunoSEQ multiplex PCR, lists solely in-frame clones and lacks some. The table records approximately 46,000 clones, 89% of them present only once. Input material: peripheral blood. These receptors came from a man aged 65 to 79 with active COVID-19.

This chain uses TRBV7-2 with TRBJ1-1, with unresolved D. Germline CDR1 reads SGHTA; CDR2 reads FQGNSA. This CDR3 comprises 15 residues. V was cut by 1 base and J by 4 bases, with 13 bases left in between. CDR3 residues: CASSLGPAGSTEAFF. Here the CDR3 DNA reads TGTGCCAGCAGCTTAGGGCCGGCGGGGAGCACTGAAGCTTTCTTT.

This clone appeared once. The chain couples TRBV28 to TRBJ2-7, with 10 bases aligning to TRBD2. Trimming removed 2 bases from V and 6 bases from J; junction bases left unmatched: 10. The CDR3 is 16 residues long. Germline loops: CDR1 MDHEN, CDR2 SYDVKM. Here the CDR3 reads CASSLGASGGKSEQYF. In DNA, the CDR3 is TGTGCCAGCAGTTTAGGGGCTAGCGGGGGTAAGAGCGAGCAGTACTTC.

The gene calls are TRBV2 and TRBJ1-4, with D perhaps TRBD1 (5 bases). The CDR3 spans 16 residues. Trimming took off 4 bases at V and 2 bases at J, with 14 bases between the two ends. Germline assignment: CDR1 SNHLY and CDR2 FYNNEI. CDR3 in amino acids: CASSVNSGGTNEKLFF. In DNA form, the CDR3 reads TGTGCCAGCAGTGTGAATTCCGGGGGGACTAATGAAAAACTGTTTTTT.

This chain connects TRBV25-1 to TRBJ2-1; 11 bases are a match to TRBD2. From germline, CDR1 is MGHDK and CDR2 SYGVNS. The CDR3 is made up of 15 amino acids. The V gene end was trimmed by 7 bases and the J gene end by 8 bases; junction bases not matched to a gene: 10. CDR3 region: CASNPPTSGGDEQFF. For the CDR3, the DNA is TGTGCCAGCAATCCCCCAACTAGCGGGGGTGATGAGCAGTTCTTC.

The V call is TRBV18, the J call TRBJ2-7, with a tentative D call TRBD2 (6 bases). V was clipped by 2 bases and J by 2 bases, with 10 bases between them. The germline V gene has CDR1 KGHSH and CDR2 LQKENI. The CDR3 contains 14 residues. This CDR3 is CASSPAGQPYEQYF. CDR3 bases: TGTGCCAGCTCACCAGCGGGGCAGCCCTACGAGCAGTACTTC.

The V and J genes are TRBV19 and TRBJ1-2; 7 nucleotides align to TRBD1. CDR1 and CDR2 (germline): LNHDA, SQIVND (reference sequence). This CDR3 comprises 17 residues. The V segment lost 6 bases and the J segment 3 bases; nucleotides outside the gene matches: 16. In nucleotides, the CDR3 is TGTGCCAGTAGCCCTTTTGGGAAGGGGGCTATGGACTATGGCTACACCTTC. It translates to CASSPFGKGAMDYGYTF.

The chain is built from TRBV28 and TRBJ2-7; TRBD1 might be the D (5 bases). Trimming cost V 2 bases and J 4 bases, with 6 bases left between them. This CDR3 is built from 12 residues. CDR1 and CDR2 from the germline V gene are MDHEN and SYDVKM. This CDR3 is CASSLQGYEQYF. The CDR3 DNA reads TGTGCCAGCAGTTTACAGGGTTACGAGCAGTACTTC.

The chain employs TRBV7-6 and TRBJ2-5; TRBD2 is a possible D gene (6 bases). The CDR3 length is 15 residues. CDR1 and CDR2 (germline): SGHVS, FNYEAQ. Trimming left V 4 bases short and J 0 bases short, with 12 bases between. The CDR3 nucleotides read TGTGCCAGCAGCTCGGGACTCGGGTACCAAGAGACCCAGTACTTC. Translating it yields CASSSGLGYQETQYF.

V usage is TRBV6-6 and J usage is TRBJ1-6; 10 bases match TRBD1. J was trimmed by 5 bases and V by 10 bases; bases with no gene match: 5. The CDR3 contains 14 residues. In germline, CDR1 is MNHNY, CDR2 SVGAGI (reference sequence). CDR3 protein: CAIGQGVHNSPLHF. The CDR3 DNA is TGTGCCATAGGACAGGGGGTCCATAATTCACCCCTCCACTTT.

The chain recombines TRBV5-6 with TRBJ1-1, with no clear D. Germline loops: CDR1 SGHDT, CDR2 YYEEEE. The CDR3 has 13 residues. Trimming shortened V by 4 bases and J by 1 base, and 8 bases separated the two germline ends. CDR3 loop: CASSDSRNTEAFF. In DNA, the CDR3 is TGTGCCAGCAGCGATAGCAGGAACACTGAAGCTTTCTTT. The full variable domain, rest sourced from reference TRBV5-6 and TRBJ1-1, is DAGVTQSPTHLIKTRGQQVTLRCSPKSGHDTVSWYQQALGQGPQFIFQYYEEEERQRGNFPDRFSGHQFPNYSSELNVNALLLGDSALYLCASSDSRNTEAFFGQGTRLTVV.

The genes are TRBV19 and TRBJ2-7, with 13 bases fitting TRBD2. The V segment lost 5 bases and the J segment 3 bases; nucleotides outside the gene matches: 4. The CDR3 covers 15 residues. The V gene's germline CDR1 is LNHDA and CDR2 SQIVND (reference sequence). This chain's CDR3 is CASSPRTSGGYEQYF. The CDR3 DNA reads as TGTGCCAGTAGTCCCCGGACTAGCGGGGGCTACGAGCAGTACTTC.

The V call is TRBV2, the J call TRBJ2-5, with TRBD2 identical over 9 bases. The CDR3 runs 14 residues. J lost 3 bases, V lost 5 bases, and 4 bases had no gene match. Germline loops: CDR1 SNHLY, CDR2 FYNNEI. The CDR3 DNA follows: TGTGCCAGCAGTTTAGCTAGCGGGGAAGAGACCCAGTACTTC. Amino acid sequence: CASSLASGEETQYF.